This TCR beta chain was found in a study of tumor-infiltrating lymphocytes in primary liver carcinoma. Overall study: Donors had hepatocellular carcinoma or combined HCC and intrahepatic cholangiocarcinoma. General study points: Blood's top-250-clone fraction was significantly lower than that of tumors (p = 0.039).

As regards this clonotype: Its cognate antigen is unknown.

A constant-region primer primed TCR beta cDNA synthesis from around 500 ng of total RNA. Amplification in three nested multiplex PCR rounds with slightly modified ARM-PCR gave rise to TCR beta libraries. Amplification in the first two PCR rounds was performed using TRBV1-TRBV30 forward primers and a C-beta reverse primer for 10 cycles each. TCRdb itself ran the multiplex PCR reads through MiXCR, one entry per CDR3 protein. The repertoire holds around 330,000 distinct CDR3 sequences, with roughly three fifths as singletons. Germline V gives CDR1 SEHNR, CDR2 FQNEAQ (reference sequence). The CDR3 covers 13 residues. V gave up 1 base and J gave up 7 bases, with 8 bases separating them. Researchers drew blood RNA from unsorted whole blood and extracted germline DNA as well.

The TCR was taken from a woman aged 25 to 39 with primary liver carcinoma and hepatitis B virus infection. The sequenced sample consisted of peripheral blood. The rearrangement uses TRBV7-9 and TRBJ1-5; unclear D gene. The CDR3, as DNA: TGTGCCAGCAGCTTAGAGGTGAGGCAGCCCCAGCATTTT. Protein product: CASSLEVRQPQHF.